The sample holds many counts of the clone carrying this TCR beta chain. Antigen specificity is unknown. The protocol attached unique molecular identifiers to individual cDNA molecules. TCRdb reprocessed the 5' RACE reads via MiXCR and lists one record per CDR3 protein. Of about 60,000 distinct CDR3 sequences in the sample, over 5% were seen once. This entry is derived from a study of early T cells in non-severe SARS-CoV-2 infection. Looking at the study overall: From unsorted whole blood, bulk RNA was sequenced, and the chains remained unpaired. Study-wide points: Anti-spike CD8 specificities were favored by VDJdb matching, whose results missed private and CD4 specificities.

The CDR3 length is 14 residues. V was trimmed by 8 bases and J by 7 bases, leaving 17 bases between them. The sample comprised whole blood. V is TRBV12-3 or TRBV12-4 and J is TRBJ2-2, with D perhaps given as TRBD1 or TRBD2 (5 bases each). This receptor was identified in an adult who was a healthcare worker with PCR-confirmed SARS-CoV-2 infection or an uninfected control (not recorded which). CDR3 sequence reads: CASLFSGTGGELFF. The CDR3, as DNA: TGTGCCAGCCTATTCTCAGGGACGGGCGGGGAGCTGTTTTTT.